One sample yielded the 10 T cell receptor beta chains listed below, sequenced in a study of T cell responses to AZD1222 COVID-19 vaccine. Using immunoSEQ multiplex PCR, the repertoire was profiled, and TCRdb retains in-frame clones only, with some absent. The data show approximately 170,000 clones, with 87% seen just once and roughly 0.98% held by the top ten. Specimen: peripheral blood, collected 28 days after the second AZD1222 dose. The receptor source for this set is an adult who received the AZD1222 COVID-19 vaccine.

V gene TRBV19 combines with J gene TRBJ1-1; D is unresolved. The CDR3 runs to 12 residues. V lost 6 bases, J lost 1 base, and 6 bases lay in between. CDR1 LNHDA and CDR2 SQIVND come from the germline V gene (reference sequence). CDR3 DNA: TGTGCCAGTAGCGATACGAACACTGAAGCTTTCTTT. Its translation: CASSDTNTEAFF.

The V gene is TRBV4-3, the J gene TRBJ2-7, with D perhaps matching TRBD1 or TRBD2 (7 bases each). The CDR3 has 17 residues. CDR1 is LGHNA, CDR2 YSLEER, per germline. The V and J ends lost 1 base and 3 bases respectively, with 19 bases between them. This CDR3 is CASSQGSGRGGSYEQYF. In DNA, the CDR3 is TGCGCCAGCAGCCAAGGGAGTGGCAGGGGGGGAAGCTACGAGCAGTACTTC.

CDR3 coding DNA: TGTGCCAGCAGCCAAGCAGGGTTGGCCAACGTCCTGACTTTC. Its protein product is CASSQAGLANVLTF. The chain couples TRBV14 to TRBJ2-6, with D possibly TRBD1 on 5 matching bases. V was trimmed by 1 base and J by 6 bases, leaving 7 bases between them. CDR1 SGHDN and CDR2 FVKESK come from the germline V gene. CDR3 length: 14 amino acids.

The chain's CDR3 is CASSLTGELFF. For the CDR3, the DNA is TGTGCCAGCAGCTTAACCGGGGAGCTGTTTTTT. V and J are TRBV7-9 and TRBJ2-2; D gene uncertain. Trimming removed 2 bases at V and 5 bases at J, with 0 bases between. CDR1 and CDR2 from the germline V gene are SEHNR and FQNEAQ (reference sequence). There are 11 residues in the CDR3.

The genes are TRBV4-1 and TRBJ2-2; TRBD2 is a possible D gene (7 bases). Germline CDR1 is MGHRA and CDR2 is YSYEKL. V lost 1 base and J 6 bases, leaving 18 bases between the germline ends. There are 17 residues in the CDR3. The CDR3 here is CASSQGRYAGAAGELFF. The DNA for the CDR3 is TGCGCCAGCAGCCAAGGCCGGTATGCGGGGGCGGCCGGGGAGCTGTTTTTT.

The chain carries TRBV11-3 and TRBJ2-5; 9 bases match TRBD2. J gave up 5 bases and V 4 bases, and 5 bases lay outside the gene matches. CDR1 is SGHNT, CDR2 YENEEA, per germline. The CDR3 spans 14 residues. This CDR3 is CASSSGTSSETQYF. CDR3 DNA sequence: TGTGCCAGCAGCTCAGGGACTAGCTCCGAGACCCAGTACTTC. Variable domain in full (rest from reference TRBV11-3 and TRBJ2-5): EAGVVQSPRYKIIEKKQPVAFWCNPISGHNTLYWYLQNLGQGPELLIRYENEEAVDDSQLPKDRFSAERLKGVDSTLKIQPAELGDSAVYLCASSSGTSSETQYFGPGTRLLVL.

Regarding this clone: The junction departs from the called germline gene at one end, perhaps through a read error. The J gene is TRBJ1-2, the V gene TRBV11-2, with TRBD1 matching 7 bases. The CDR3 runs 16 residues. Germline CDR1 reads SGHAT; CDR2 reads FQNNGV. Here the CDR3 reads CASSLDEFAGGNGYTF. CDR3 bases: TGTGCCAGCAGCCTAGATGAGTTTGCAGGGGGAAATGGCTACACCTTC.

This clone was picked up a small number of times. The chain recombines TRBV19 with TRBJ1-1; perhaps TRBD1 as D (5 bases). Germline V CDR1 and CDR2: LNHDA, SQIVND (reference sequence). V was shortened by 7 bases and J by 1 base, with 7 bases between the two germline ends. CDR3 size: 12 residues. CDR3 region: CASTDRNTEAFF. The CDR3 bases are TGTGCCAGTACTGACAGGAACACTGAAGCTTTCTTT.

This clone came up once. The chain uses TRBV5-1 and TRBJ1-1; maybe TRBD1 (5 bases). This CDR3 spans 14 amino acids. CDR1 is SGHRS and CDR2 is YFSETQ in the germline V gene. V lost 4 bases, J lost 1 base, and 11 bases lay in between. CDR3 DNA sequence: TGCGCCAGCAGCGGGGCACAATCGAACACTGAAGCTTTCTTT. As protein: CASSGAQSNTEAFF.

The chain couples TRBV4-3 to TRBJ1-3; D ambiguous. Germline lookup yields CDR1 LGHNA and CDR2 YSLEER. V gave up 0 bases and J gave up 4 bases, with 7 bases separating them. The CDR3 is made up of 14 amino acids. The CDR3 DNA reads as TGCGCCAGCAGCCAAGATCTAGGGGGAAACACCATATATTTT. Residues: CASSQDLGGNTIYF.